Sequencing of this T cell receptor (beta chain) was carried out in a study of graft-versus-host responses after intestinal transplantation. Clones were read by immunoSEQ multiplex PCR, and TCRdb kept only the in-frame ones, dropping some. The sample has about 96,000 clones, approximately 90% seen once. Per germline, CDR1 SGHAT and CDR2 FQNNGV. With V trimmed by 5 bases and J by 2 bases, 12 bases remained unmatched. This CDR3 has 16 residues. As regards this clone: Its antigen remains unknown.

Sequenced here: unstimulated CD4+ T cells sorted from spleen or lymph node cells, sampled before intestinal transplant. The origin of this receptor is a human donor who received an intestinal transplant. The chain combines TRBV11-2 with TRBJ2-7; 7 positions match TRBD1. The CDR3 spells CASSQHPGQPTYEQYF. The CDR3 DNA reads TGTGCCAGCAGCCAGCACCCGGGACAGCCGACCTACGAGCAGTACTTC.